This T cell receptor beta chain was identified during a study of cytomegalovirus exposure and HLA in healthy donors (TCRdb year 2017). Background on the whole study: In an earlier analysis of 550 to 750 of the donors, around 300 Gb of sequence data and 100 million or so unique TCR beta sequences from about 190 million T cells were reported. Donor age, sex, ethnicity and CMV serostatus were compiled together with the repertoire data. Class I and class II HLA loci were covered by the typing at four-digit resolution. In an earlier analysis of 587 of the donors, high-throughput TCR beta sequencing was used to judge whether each TCR beta V gene segment behaved as functional or pseudogenic. In the later analysis, no new phenotypic data were used to find candidate immune exposures; instead, reliance was placed on TCR beta sequences and their occurrence across donors. To predict cytomegalovirus infection status, the study combined high-throughput TCR immunosequencing, statistical association of individual TCRs with disease status, and machine learning. Because of strong linkage in the cohort, roughly five DR-DQ haplotypes were treated as single units for association and clustering. The number of donors typed differed by locus, with 629-630 for A, B, C, DRB1 and DQB1, roughly 520 for DQA1, approximately 570 for DPA1, and 450 to 480 for DPB1. Genome-wide SNP genotypes for about 55% of the 666 donors were used in a later genetic analysis, which treated that subset as a discovery cohort. On average, roughly 250,000 unique TCR beta nucleotide sequences were sequenced per donor among 350 to 400 genotyped donors of the cohort, with roughly 18% of those sequences being non-productive. Among the roughly 380 genotyped donors, about 83% belonged to the genetic ancestry cluster associated with self-reported Caucasian donors. The T cell repertoires of around 670 subjects were profiled by immunosequencing and related to cytomegalovirus serostatus. Every discovery cohort repertoire had been produced on one sequencing platform. A later analysis re-examined previously published TCR beta repertoires from 500 to 700 donors and added high-resolution HLA genotyping to investigate patterns of TCR occurrence. The study aimed to test whether cataloging public T cell receptors could reveal signatures of past pathogen exposure. Around 300 gigabases of sequencing data and around 87 million unique TCR sequences were included in an early release covering about 700 HLA-typed donors. Along with the roughly 610-subject first cohort, a separate validation cohort of some 130 different subjects was used.

From cysteine to phenylalanine, the CDR3 is 16 amino acids long. Of the read, only the CDR3 DNA is kept; its 48 bases are in frame from base 1. V and J are truncated by 2 bases and 1 base respectively, leaving an intervening sequence of 12 bases. The CDR1 and CDR2 encoded by the germline V gene (reference sequence) are MNHNY and SVGAGI. Library method: the immunoSEQ multiplex PCR assay. For the multiplex PCR, a mixture combining 60 forward primers for TCR Vbeta segments and 13 reverse primers for TCR Jbeta segments was used. A multiplex PCR assay on genomic DNA amplified the CDR3 region of rearranged TCR beta genes. On the Illumina HiSeq System, the amplified TCR beta libraries were sequenced as 87-base-pair reads. Per the authors' processing: Across the roughly 700 repertoires, a later analysis counted roughly 77 million unique TCR beta chains, some 11 million of which were shared by at least two donors. A nearest-neighbor algorithm error-corrected the raw reads and collapsed the reads into unique sequences, merging closely related sequences to remove PCR and sequencing errors. Alignment of CDR3 sequences to IMGT reference sequences was used to assign V, D and J gene segments. For a sequence to be retained, at least a six-nucleotide match to both a V gene segment and a J gene segment was required. A rearrangement counted as productive if the CDR3 had no stop codons and remained in frame with V and J, and every other rearrangement counted as non-productive. CDR3 was defined according to IMGT convention as the region running from the second conserved V-encoded cysteine to the conserved J-encoded phenylalanine. Sequences without an unambiguous match to a single V gene segment were excluded from the earlier analysis of approximately 600 of the donors. In an earlier analysis of around 600 of the donors, V segments were called functional above 56.7% productive rearrangements and were called segregating when the between-donor standard deviation exceeded 5%. A statistical classification framework was built for diagnosing cytomegalovirus status from the catalog of TCR beta chain sequences. In a later analysis, TCR nucleotide sequences were compared against IMGT/GENE-DB human TR gene sequences so that V and J genes could be assigned. A later analysis assigned CDR3 sequences and most-parsimonious VDJ recombination scenarios with the TCRdist pipeline. A later analysis defined each TCR beta chain by its CDR3 amino acid sequence plus V-gene family, and excluded reads lacking a unique V-gene family. In a later analysis, 500 to 700 highly shared, low-generation-probability nucleotide sequences were removed to address suspected cross-contamination and a sequencing artifact. In a later analysis, a clonal expansion index for each public chain was calculated from normalized within-repertoire ranks of inferred template counts. Generation probabilities in a later analysis came from a VDJ recombination model fitted to out-of-frame rearrangements, and those results were checked against IGoR. Hypergeometric tests were used in a later analysis to score TCR-TCR, TCR-HLA and TCR-CMV co-occurrence, with a repertoire-size bias correction applied to the TCR pairs. False discovery rates were estimated in a later analysis by permuting HLA or CMV assignments 20 times. A later analysis grouped co-occurring TCRs with DBSCAN, adding TCRdist sequence similarity when clustering within HLA-allele-positive subsets. Repertoires with fewer than 30,000 or more than 120,000 public chains were left out of co-occurrence clustering, as were a handful of repertoires with anomalous nucleotide sharing. TCRdb stores this immuneACCESS table with in-frame sequences only. Part of the clones is absent; in the studies checked, under half of the shortfall reflects unresolved V genes, and no reason is known for the rest. That table furnishes V, J and clone size, whereas the DNA furnished D and trimming. This sample gives approximately 140,000 clones in total; around 71% of them show up just once. 2% to 3% of the sample goes to the ten largest clones.

Only one count was recorded for this clone. Its antigen has not been determined. Base qualities are not recorded, but no much larger clone differs from it by a single base. In total, roughly 710 healthy bone marrow donors made up the cohort. At the time of sampling, every cohort member was nominally healthy, though immune exposures that went unrecorded were likely present. The donor was CMV seropositive and was included in the group of 250 to 300 seropositive cohort members. Each donor provided a peripheral blood sample, and peripheral blood mononuclear cells were used for TCR beta sequencing. The Qiagen DNeasy Blood Extraction Kit was used to extract genomic DNA from the blood cell samples. Results the study describes overall, beyond this receptor: A later analysis found that TCR association rates varied across HLA loci, with DRB1 alleles showing the most associated TCRs and HLA-C alleles the fewest. This cohort had only TCR beta chains sequenced, and the lack of alpha or paired-chain data limited which features could be detected. When HLA alleles, especially DR and DQ, strongly co-occurred, attributing TCR associations to individual alleles was difficult. Because HLA typing was missing for some donors at each locus, association tests included only the typed subset. The 87-base-pair reads could not distinguish some IMGT-functional V segments, including TRBV6-2 and TRBV6-3, so those segments were excluded. A group of highly shared sequence variants was considered likely to be a technical artifact of the sequencing pipeline. Across donors, most TCR sequences were observed very rarely, whereas some public TCRs were present in many individuals. A few of the identified cytomegalovirus-associated TCR beta chains were confirmed in vitro to be specific for cytomegalovirus antigens. According to a later analysis, parvovirus B19, influenza, CMV and Epstein-Barr virus appeared linked to several top co-occurrence clusters. The authors suggested that the approach could potentially be generalized to other disease states and immunological phenotypes. An earlier analysis of approximately 540 of the donors showed that most TCR beta V segments appeared in productive rearrangements either about 90% or about 30% of the time, which broadly matched IMGT annotations. A further reported finding was that TCR beta sequences accurately predicted the HLA-A and HLA-B alleles for most subjects in the first cohort. A later analysis found that most CMV-associated TCR beta chains appeared HLA-restricted, with HLA associations seemingly driven largely by CMV exposure. In a later analysis, about 16,000 TCR beta sequences were associated with specific HLA alleles at a false discovery rate of 0.05. In the study, about 150 TCR beta chains were listed as associated with cytomegalovirus. According to a later genetic analysis, donors in an Asian-associated ancestry cluster had fewer N-insertions in productive TCRs than the roughly 700-donor mean. In both the original and validation cohorts, the classifier was reported to diagnose cytomegalovirus status with high specificity and sensitivity. Because counts were too low, under 20 rarely observed V segments, including chromosome 9 orphons, were left out of the earlier analysis of 587 of the donors. CMV serostatus was the only immune exposure information available for the cohort. Roughly uniform sequencing depth across donors was assumed in presence/absence analyses, although this assumption may not hold. Linkage disequilibrium might explain the correlated functional status among segregating V segments, but an unknown experimental factor could not be ruled out. A later genetic analysis associated a missense DCLRE1C variant with V-gene and J-gene trimming of TCR beta chains, and an independent cohort replicated the association. A later analysis found that HLA-associated TCR beta chains were more clonally expanded and had lower generation probabilities than equally common non-associated chains.

The V and J segments used are TRBV6-6 and TRBJ1-3, with TRBD1 tentatively as D gene (6 bases match). The specimen was PBMCs. This TCR was recovered from an older woman in good health and CMV-seropositive. In nucleotide form, the sequence is TGTGCCAGCAGTTACCCAGGGACATCTTCTGGAAACACCATATATTTT. It specifies CASSYPGTSSGNTIYF.